This T cell receptor beta chain was sequenced for a study of technical replicates of blood from several donors. This clone was recorded a few times. The data were produced by immunoSEQ multiplex PCR, yet TCRdb's version contains in-frame clones alone and is incomplete. Altogether approximately 65,000 clones are present, more than 75% being singletons, with the ten largest covering approximately 5%. Trimming removed 0 bases from V and 9 bases from J, with 9 bases in between. Germline V lookup: CDR1 MGHRA, CDR2 YSYEKL. The CDR3 covers 13 residues. The TCR originated in a human donor in good health. Some clones in this sample may be carry-over from other donors' samples. This chain joins TRBV4-1 and TRBJ1-5, with D possibly being TRBD1 (5 bases). The sample consisted of PBMCs. The CDR3 coding sequence is TGCGCCAGCAGCCAAGATCGGGGACTGCCCCAGCATTTT. It codes for CASSQDRGLPQHF.